This is a list of T cell receptor beta chains from one sample in a study of blood T cell repertoires in COVID-19. Sequencing used immunoSEQ multiplex PCR; TCRdb keeps in-frame clones, though not all of them. The table records fewer than 450,000 clones, approximately 84% of them present only once. The material sequenced was PBMCs or T cells enriched from blood (not recorded which). Receptors were obtained from a woman aged 30 to 39 who had recovered from COVID-19. Both conserved end residues are part of each CDR3. The order of the fields is J gene, V gene, D gene, clone size, CDR3 protein, CDR3 DNA. A D gene is named only where the DNA matches it firmly. Only part of the rows carry a size: once, few, many, or a class if the clone is expanded.

J gene: TRBJ2-1; V gene: TRBV2; D gene: TRBD1; clone size: NA; CDR3 protein: CASSLDRGDEQFF; CDR3 DNA: TGTGCCAGCAGCTTGGACAGGGGAGATGAGCAGTTCTTC
J gene: TRBJ2-7; V gene: TRBV19; D gene: NA; clone size: NA; CDR3 protein: CASGGAGALEEQYF; CDR3 DNA: TGTGCCAGTGGGGGGGCTGGGGCTTTGGAAGAGCAGTACTTC
J gene: TRBJ2-3; V gene: TRBV3-1/TRBV3-2; D gene: TRBD2; clone size: NA; CDR3 protein: CASSQVLAGVSSTDTQYF; CDR3 DNA: TGTGCCAGCAGCCAAGTACTAGCGGGGGTCTCTAGCACAGATACGCAGTATTTT
J gene: TRBJ1-5; V gene: TRBV4-1; D gene: NA; clone size: NA; CDR3 protein: CASSQEVGQGNQPQHF; CDR3 DNA: TGCGCCAGCAGCCAAGAAGTAGGGCAGGGGAATCAGCCCCAGCATTTT
J gene: TRBJ2-1; V gene: TRBV5-6; D gene: TRBD1; clone size: NA; CDR3 protein: CASSLVLTGGYNEQFF; CDR3 DNA: TGTGCCAGCAGCTTGGTCTTGACAGGGGGCTACAATGAGCAGTTCTTC
J gene: TRBJ1-4; V gene: TRBV27; D gene: NA; clone size: NA; CDR3 protein: CASSLAGSNEKLFF; CDR3 DNA: TGTGCCAGCAGTTTGGCAGGGTCTAATGAAAAACTGTTTTTT
J gene: TRBJ2-7; V gene: TRBV2; D gene: TRBD1; clone size: NA; CDR3 protein: CASTGGRYEQYF; CDR3 DNA: TGTGCCTCCACAGGGGGCCGATACGAGCAGTACTTC
J gene: TRBJ2-7; V gene: TRBV11-2; D gene: TRBD1; clone size: NA; CDR3 protein: CASSLDRGRYEQYF; CDR3 DNA: TGTGCCAGCAGCTTGGACAGGGGGCGGTACGAGCAGTACTTC
J gene: TRBJ2-5; V gene: TRBV20-1; D gene: TRBD2; clone size: NA; CDR3 protein: CSAIEASGGETQYF; CDR3 DNA: TGCAGTGCTATTGAGGCTAGCGGGGGGGAGACCCAGTACTTC
J gene: TRBJ1-2; V gene: TRBV18; D gene: NA; clone size: NA; CDR3 protein: CASSTGAGEGYTF; CDR3 DNA: TGTGCCAGCTCGACTGGGGCAGGGGAAGGCTACACCTTC
J gene: TRBJ2-5; V gene: TRBV28; D gene: TRBD2; clone size: NA; CDR3 protein: CASSASGGAQETQYF; CDR3 DNA: TGTGCCAGCAGTGCTAGCGGGGGGGCACAAGAGACCCAGTACTTC
J gene: TRBJ2-2; V gene: TRBV11-2; D gene: NA; clone size: NA; CDR3 protein: CASSLDHILGRGNTGELFF; CDR3 DNA: TGTGCCAGCAGCTTAGACCATATTCTGGGGCGGGGGAACACCGGGGAGCTGTTTTTT
J gene: TRBJ2-7; V gene: TRBV24-1; D gene: TRBD1; clone size: NA; CDR3 protein: CATSDGQGPYEQYF; CDR3 DNA: TGTGCCACCAGTGACGGACAGGGGCCCTACGAGCAGTACTTC
J gene: TRBJ2-2; V gene: TRBV29-1; D gene: NA; clone size: NA; CDR3 protein: CSVGRRNTGELFF; CDR3 DNA: TGCAGCGTTGGGCGGAGGAACACCGGGGAGCTGTTTTTT
J gene: TRBJ2-5; V gene: TRBV7-6; D gene: NA; clone size: once; CDR3 protein: CASSLRQTQETQYF; CDR3 DNA: TGTGCCAGCAGCCTTAGACAGACCCAAGAGACCCAGTACTTC
J gene: TRBJ1-2; V gene: TRBV19; D gene: TRBD1; clone size: NA; CDR3 protein: CASIPLDRANYGYTF; CDR3 DNA: TGTGCCAGCATCCCACTGGACAGGGCTAACTATGGCTACACCTTC
J gene: TRBJ2-7; V gene: TRBV7-9; D gene: TRBD1; clone size: NA; CDR3 protein: CASSLAGQGLEQYF; CDR3 DNA: TGTGCCAGCAGCTTAGCGGGACAGGGTCTCGAGCAGTACTTC
J gene: TRBJ2-1; V gene: TRBV5-6; D gene: NA; clone size: few; CDR3 protein: CASSLLGQGRNEQFF; CDR3 DNA: TGTGCCAGCAGCTTGTTGGGCCAGGGAAGGAATGAGCAGTTCTTC
J gene: TRBJ2-1; V gene: TRBV6-5; D gene: TRBD2; clone size: NA; CDR3 protein: CASRPTSGGPNEQFF; CDR3 DNA: TGTGCCAGCAGACCGACTAGCGGGGGACCCAATGAGCAGTTCTTC
J gene: TRBJ1-1; V gene: TRBV19; D gene: TRBD1; clone size: NA; CDR3 protein: CASRFQGAGNTEAFF; CDR3 DNA: TGTGCCAGTAGATTTCAGGGGGCGGGGAACACTGAAGCTTTCTTT
J gene: TRBJ2-7; V gene: TRBV10-3; D gene: TRBD1; clone size: NA; CDR3 protein: CAISESRQGPYEQYF; CDR3 DNA: TGTGCCATCAGTGAGTCGAGACAGGGACCCTACGAGCAGTACTTC
J gene: TRBJ2-4; V gene: TRBV3-1/TRBV3-2; D gene: TRBD1; clone size: NA; CDR3 protein: CASSRQGANIQYF; CDR3 DNA: TGTGCCAGCAGCCGACAGGGTGCAAACATTCAGTACTTC
J gene: TRBJ2-1; V gene: TRBV5-8; D gene: NA; clone size: NA; CDR3 protein: CASSSGLSYNEQFF; CDR3 DNA: TGTGCCAGCAGCTCCGGACTATCCTACAATGAGCAGTTCTTC
J gene: TRBJ2-1; V gene: TRBV3-1/TRBV3-2; D gene: TRBD2; clone size: NA; CDR3 protein: CASSQLGLAADNEQFF; CDR3 DNA: TGTGCCAGCAGCCAGCTCGGACTAGCGGCCGACAATGAGCAGTTCTTC
J gene: TRBJ2-7; V gene: TRBV28; D gene: TRBD1; clone size: few; CDR3 protein: CASSSPDRASTYEQYF; CDR3 DNA: TGTGCCAGCAGTTCCCCAGACAGGGCGAGCACCTACGAGCAGTACTTC
J gene: TRBJ2-7; V gene: TRBV6-2/TRBV6-3; D gene: TRBD1; clone size: NA; CDR3 protein: CASSSPGTGLKEQYF; CDR3 DNA: TGTGCCAGCAGTTCTCCCGGGACAGGTCTCAAGGAGCAGTACTTC
J gene: TRBJ2-7; V gene: TRBV13; D gene: NA; clone size: few; CDR3 protein: CASSSGQPYEQYF; CDR3 DNA: TGTGCCAGCAGCTCCGGACAGCCCTACGAGCAGTACTTC
J gene: TRBJ2-5; V gene: TRBV18; D gene: TRBD2; clone size: NA; CDR3 protein: CASSGLAGPQETQYF; CDR3 DNA: TGTGCCAGCTCGGGACTAGCGGGGCCCCAAGAGACCCAGTACTTC
J gene: TRBJ1-5; V gene: TRBV7-2; D gene: TRBD1; clone size: NA; CDR3 protein: CASSSIQGYWDSNQPQHF; CDR3 DNA: TGTGCCAGCAGCTCGATACAGGGGTATTGGGATAGCAATCAGCCCCAGCATTTT
J gene: TRBJ2-2; V gene: TRBV19; D gene: TRBD1; clone size: NA; CDR3 protein: CASSLSQGPSLITGELFF; CDR3 DNA: TGTGCCAGTAGCCTCTCACAGGGGCCCAGTCTAATCACCGGGGAGCTGTTTTTT
J gene: TRBJ2-2; V gene: TRBV2; D gene: TRBD2; clone size: NA; CDR3 protein: CASSVRSGASTGELFF; CDR3 DNA: TGTGCCAGCAGTGTCAGAAGCGGGGCGTCCACCGGGGAGCTGTTTTTT
J gene: TRBJ2-2; V gene: TRBV6-2/TRBV6-3; D gene: NA; clone size: NA; CDR3 protein: CASSYVTDNTGELFF; CDR3 DNA: TGTGCCAGCAGTTATGTGACAGACAACACCGGGGAGCTGTTTTTT
J gene: TRBJ1-2; V gene: TRBV30; D gene: NA; clone size: NA; CDR3 protein: CAWSQSSASAF; CDR3 DNA: TGTGCCTGGAGTCAGTCGAGTGCCAGCGCCTTC
J gene: TRBJ1-2; V gene: TRBV6-2/TRBV6-3; D gene: NA; clone size: NA; CDR3 protein: CASSYSGHLYGYTF; CDR3 DNA: TGTGCCAGCAGTTACTCGGGGCACCTCTATGGCTACACCTTC
J gene: TRBJ2-2; V gene: TRBV7-9; D gene: TRBD1; clone size: NA; CDR3 protein: CASSFAGGSGELFF; CDR3 DNA: TGTGCCAGCAGCTTTGCAGGGGGCTCGGGGGAGCTGTTTTTT
J gene: TRBJ1-1; V gene: TRBV19; D gene: NA; clone size: NA; CDR3 protein: CASSSPRGGKDTEAFF; CDR3 DNA: TGTGCCAGTAGTTCCCCCAGGGGAGGGAAAGACACTGAAGCTTTCTTT
J gene: TRBJ1-6; V gene: TRBV7-8; D gene: NA; clone size: NA; CDR3 protein: CASSTLPTQSSYNSPLHF; CDR3 DNA: TGTGCCAGCAGCACATTGCCCACACAGAGCTCCTATAATTCACCCCTCCACTTT
J gene: TRBJ2-1; V gene: TRBV19; D gene: TRBD1; clone size: NA; CDR3 protein: CASSDWDSFLNEQFF; CDR3 DNA: TGTGCCAGTAGTGACTGGGACAGCTTTTTAAATGAGCAGTTCTTC
J gene: TRBJ2-1; V gene: TRBV6-5; D gene: TRBD2; clone size: NA; CDR3 protein: CASSLRGGATYNEQFF; CDR3 DNA: TGTGCCAGCAGTTTGCGCGGGGGGGCTACCTACAATGAGCAGTTCTTC
J gene: TRBJ2-2; V gene: TRBV6-2/TRBV6-3; D gene: NA; clone size: NA; CDR3 protein: CASSLPGLNTGELFF; CDR3 DNA: TGTGCCAGCAGTTTGCCGGGGTTGAACACCGGGGAGCTGTTTTTT
J gene: TRBJ2-2; V gene: TRBV1; D gene: NA; clone size: NA; CDR3 protein: CTSRGTSGENTGELFF; CDR3 DNA: TGCACCAGCAGGGGGACTAGCGGGGAGAACACCGGGGAGCTGTTTTTT
J gene: TRBJ2-1; V gene: TRBV6-5; D gene: TRBD2; clone size: NA; CDR3 protein: CASSPPGLAGNEQFF; CDR3 DNA: TGTGCCAGCAGTCCTCCGGGACTAGCTGGCAATGAGCAGTTCTTC
J gene: TRBJ1-2; V gene: TRBV28; D gene: NA; clone size: once; CDR3 protein: CASSPPISDRTNYGYTF; CDR3 DNA: TGTGCCAGCAGTCCACCAATTTCTGACAGGACCAACTATGGCTACACCTTC
J gene: TRBJ2-7; V gene: TRBV19; D gene: NA; clone size: NA; CDR3 protein: CASNQGGYEQYF; CDR3 DNA: TGTGCCAGTAACCAGGGGGGCTACGAGCAGTACTTC
J gene: TRBJ2-7; V gene: TRBV19; D gene: NA; clone size: NA; CDR3 protein: CASSIALTGYEQYF; CDR3 DNA: TGTGCCAGTAGTATAGCCCTGACAGGTTACGAGCAGTACTTC
J gene: TRBJ2-2; V gene: TRBV5-4; D gene: TRBD1; clone size: few; CDR3 protein: CASSSNRGLDTGELFF; CDR3 DNA: TGTGCCAGCAGCAGTAACAGGGGGCTGGACACCGGGGAGCTGTTTTTT
J gene: TRBJ2-3; V gene: TRBV7-9; D gene: TRBD1; clone size: NA; CDR3 protein: CASSPRDRADTQYF; CDR3 DNA: TGTGCCAGCAGCCCCCGAGACAGGGCAGATACGCAGTATTTT
J gene: TRBJ1-1; V gene: TRBV5-1; D gene: NA; clone size: NA; CDR3 protein: CARPGSEAFF; CDR3 DNA: TGCGCCAGGCCCGGGAGTGAGGCTTTCTTT
J gene: TRBJ1-1; V gene: TRBV5-1; D gene: TRBD1; clone size: few; CDR3 protein: CASSLTGAEAFF; CDR3 DNA: TGCGCCAGCAGCCTGACAGGGGCTGAAGCTTTCTTT